This T cell receptor (beta chain) was obtained from a study of T-cell memory formation after mild COVID-19. Whole-study findings and limits: A subset of responding clones appeared in pre-infection memory, suggesting cross-reactive memory joined.

The junction had 7 bases not matched to a gene; V was cut back by 2 bases and J by 15 bases. CDR3 length equals 13 residues. Per the germline V gene, CDR1 is LGHNA and CDR2 is YSLEER. TCRdb used MiXCR to reprocess the 5' RACE reads, holding one entry per CDR3 protein. The sample has over 350,000 distinct CDR3 sequences; more than 20% are singletons. Turning to this clonotype: Its antigen is not known.

This sequence was found in an adult woman who had mild COVID-19 (a few samples of this study predate the infection). Cell type and time point are not known. Material for sequencing was PBMCs or a T cell subset sorted from them (not recorded which). The rearrangement uses TRBV4-3 and TRBJ2-1; 10 positions match TRBD2. The CDR3 loop reads CASSQMTSGYVFF. The CDR3 DNA reads TGCGCCAGCAGCCAAATGACTAGCGGGTATGTGTTCTTC.